The 31 T cell receptor delta chains below were found in one sample sequenced in a study of gamma-delta T cells after stem cell transplantation. TCRdb re-called clones from the RT-PCR reads via CATT. This sample yields 2,500 or so delta-chain clones, of which 3% to 3.5% are seen a single time; 45% to 55% belongs to the top ten. The material sequenced was gamma-delta T cells. Source of these receptors: a human donor. It is not recorded whose cells these are; they may come from a transplant donor.

Of note for this clone: A read error likely explains why the TCRdb protein, taken from a much larger clone, differs from this DNA's translation at residue 6; the protein shown is translated from the DNA. V usage is TRDV2 and J usage is TRDJ1; 7 nucleotides agree with TRDD3. Germline lookup yields CDR1 GEAIGNYY and CDR2 EKD. With 0 bases clipped from V and 4 bases from J, the junction kept 22 bases outside the gene matches. This CDR3 contains 20 residues. CDR3 in amino acids: CACDTPSLRDTKLNFDKLIF. Written as DNA, the CDR3 is TGTGCCTGTGACACCCCATCCCTACGGGATACTAAATTAAATTTCGATAAACTCATCTTT.

About this clone itself: The protein given by TCRdb reflects a much larger clone and differs at residue 3 from this DNA's translation, likely from a read error; the protein shown is the DNA's translation. This rearrangement joins TRDV2 to TRDJ1; 12 bases are shared with TRDD3. Germline V lookup: CDR1 GEAIGNYY, CDR2 EKD. The CDR3 has 17 amino acids. This CDR3 is CAWDTLLGDTSSKGLIF. The DNA for the CDR3 is TGTGCCTGGGACACTCTACTGGGGGATACTAGTAGTAAGGGACTCATCTTT.

V usage is TRDV2 and J usage is TRDJ1, with 8 bases matching TRDD3. The CDR3 extends over 17 amino acids. The germline V gene encodes CDR1 GEAIGNYY and CDR2 EKD. J gave up 3 bases and V 3 bases, and 14 bases lay outside the gene matches. The DNA for the CDR3 is TGTGCCTGTGACCAAGTCAGTACTGGGGGCGAAGCCGATAAACTCATCTTT. This sequence encodes CACDQVSTGGEADKLIF.

By share of the sample, this clone is medium-sized. Other DNA variants within this sample encode the same CDR3. The CDR3 sequence: CACDTLGGTTDKLIF. The CDR3 coding sequence is TGTGCCTGTGACACATTGGGGGGGACCACCGATAAACTCATCTTT. This chain links TRDV2 with TRDJ1, with TRDD3 as a possible D gene (6 bases). The CDR3 consists of 15 residues. CDR1 is GEAIGNYY, CDR2 EKD, per germline. V shed 1 base and J shed 1 base, with 12 bases lying between them.

This clone is termed large (0.1 to 1%). The chain is built from TRDV2 and TRDJ1, with 13 bases that match TRDD3. Germline CDR1 and CDR2: GEAIGNYY and EKD. Unmatched junction bases numbered 11, after V lost 3 bases and J lost 2 bases. The CDR3 extends over 18 amino acids. The CDR3 region is CACDPVLGDTRSTDKLIF. In DNA, the CDR3 is TGTGCCTGTGACCCCGTACTGGGGGATACGCGTAGTACCGATAAACTCATCTTT.

This clone was observed a handful of times. A far more abundant clone sits one base away, making this likely a read error. The sample has other DNA sequences that encode this CDR3 too. The rearrangement joins TRDV1 to TRDJ2; 9 nucleotides agree with TRDD3. From germline, CDR1 is TSWWSYY and CDR2 QGS. The CDR3 loop spans 17 amino acids. CDR3 bases: TGTGCCCTTGGGGAACTCTCCTACGGGGATACGTCAGCACAACTCTTCTTT. It specifies CALGELSYGDTSAQLFF.

This clone occurred a few times. A much larger clone lies a single base off, so this may be a read error. The chain combines TRDV2 with TRDJ1; TRDD3 matches at 12 bases. This CDR3 has 18 residues. The V gene's germline CDR1 is GEAIGNYY and CDR2 EKD. The CDR3 nucleotides are TGTTCCTGTGACACATTAGGTCTGGGGGATACGGTTACCGATAAACTCATCTTT. It translates to CSCDTLGLGDTVTDKLIF.

Worth noting for this clone: TCRdb pairs this DNA with a much larger clone's protein that differs at residue 6, likely a read error; the protein shown was translated from the DNA. This chain joins TRDV1 and TRDJ2; 9 bases agree with TRDD3. The V and J ends lost 1 base and 6 bases, in that order; junction bases with no gene match: 9. This CDR3 has 17 residues. Germline V CDR1 and CDR2: TSWWSYY, QGS. CDR3 DNA: TGTGCTCTTGGGGAACCCTCCTACGGGGATACGTCAGCACAACTCTTCTTT. The encoded protein is CALGEPSYGDTSAQLFF.

A few counts support this clone. This CDR3 reads CACDTLLGDPGDKLIF. As DNA, the CDR3 is TGTGCCTGTGACACTCTACTGGGGGATCCCGGCGATAAACTCATCTTT. The chain has TRDV2 and TRDJ1; TRDD3 agrees at 10 bases. Germline lookup yields CDR1 GEAIGNYY and CDR2 EKD. The CDR3 covers 16 residues. J was trimmed by 4 bases and V by 1 base; bases with no gene match: 8.

On this clone: TCRdb lists the protein of a much larger clone for this DNA, which differs at residue 7, so this is likely a read error; the protein given here is translated from the DNA itself. The chain combines TRDV2 with TRDJ1; D may be TRDD3 (8 bases). The CDR3 extends over 18 amino acids. Trimming pared 7 bases from V and 1 base from J, leaving 27 bases between. Germline assignment: CDR1 GEAIGNYY and CDR2 EKD. In DNA, the CDR3 is TGTGCCTGCTCCTTCCTCGCTGGGGGAAGAGAGACCACCGATAAACTCATCTTT. Translated: CACSFLAGGRETTDKLIF.

Remarks on this clone: A clone one base away is much larger, so this may be a read error. CDR3 amino acids: CACGTVRTGGYANWTDKLIF. The DNA of the CDR3 is TGTGCCTGTGGCACGGTCCGTACTGGGGGATACGCGAATTGGACCGATAAACTCATCTTT. This sequence joins TRDV2 and TRDJ1; 13 bases align to TRDD3. The J segment lost 2 bases and the V segment lost 5 bases, leaving 19 bases of the junction unmatched. The CDR3 contains 20 residues. Germline CDR1 is GEAIGNYY and CDR2 is EKD.

In its sample, this clone ranks as medium-sized. A far bigger clonotype differs at one base, so this is likely a read error. The chain combines TRDV2 with TRDJ1, with 9 nucleotides matching TRDD3. Germline trimming cut 0 bases from V and 0 bases from J; bases unmatched to any gene: 22. The CDR3 spans 22 residues. The V gene's germline CDR1 is GEAIGNYY and CDR2 EKD. CDR3 in amino acids: CACDTATPSTGGPPRYTDKLIF. The CDR3, as DNA: TGTGCCTGTGACACCGCTACGCCTAGTACTGGGGGACCCCCAAGGTACACCGATAAACTCATCTTT.

There are many counts of this clone. The chain has TRDV2 and TRDJ1; 8 bases fit TRDD3. Germline CDR1 and CDR2: GEAIGNYY and EKD. The CDR3 is 19 amino acids. Trimming at V came to 3 bases and at J to 1 base, leaving 18 bases not matched to a gene. The CDR3 spells CACDPGSLRGGIGTDKLIF. The CDR3 bases are TGTGCCTGTGACCCTGGGTCCCTCCGCGGGGGGATAGGCACCGATAAACTCATCTTT.

This clone is medium-sized (0.01 to 0.1%). Distinct nucleotide sequences in the sample also encode this CDR3. V is TRDV2 and J is TRDJ1, with 11 positions matching TRDD3. Trimming cost V 3 bases and J 1 base; bases outside gene matches: 12. CDR3 size: 18 residues. Germline CDR1 and CDR2: GEAIGNYY and EKD. The CDR3 region is CACDSVMGDTRATDKLIF. The CDR3 nucleotides are TGTGCCTGTGACTCCGTGATGGGGGATACGCGAGCCACCGATAAACTCATCTTT.

About this clone: Given a far larger clone just one base away, this is likely a sequencing read error. Other DNA sequences within the sample encode an identical CDR3. J is TRDJ1 and V is TRDV2; 10 positions match TRDD3. In germline, CDR1 is GEAIGNYY, CDR2 EKD. The CDR3 sequence is 16 residues long. The CDR3 spells CACDTLLGDNTDKLIF. The CDR3 coding sequence is TGTGCCTGTGACACGCTCCTGGGGGATAACACCGATAAGCTCATCTTT.

This clone has a handful of counts. The protein that TCRdb holds for this DNA derives from a much larger clone and differs from the translated DNA at residue 6, which likely indicates a read error; the protein shown here is translated from the DNA. The chain links TRDV2 to TRDJ1; maybe TRDD3 (5 bases). This CDR3 contains 17 residues. Between the trimmed V and J ends, which lost 1 base and 0 bases, there was a span of 17 bases. CDR1 is GEAIGNYY, CDR2 EKD, per germline. The CDR3 is CACDTAGRGRDTDKLIF. CDR3 sequence (DNA): TGTGCCTGTGACACGGCTGGGAGAGGAAGGGACACCGATAAACTCATCTTT.

On this clone: Other DNA sequences in the same sample also yield this CDR3. This chain connects TRDV1 to TRDJ1; 8 nucleotides match TRDD3. Germline loops: CDR1 TSWWSYY, CDR2 QGS. The V gene end was trimmed by 0 bases and the J gene end by 2 bases; junction bases not matched to a gene: 14. This CDR3 has 19 residues. CDR3 protein: CALGELQIIWGDKTDKLIF. CDR3 in DNA: TGTGCTCTTGGGGAACTACAGATCATATGGGGGGATAAAACCGATAAACTCATCTTT.

By proportion, this clone is large. This sample includes further DNA sequences coding for the same CDR3. The chain carries TRDV2 and TRDJ1; possible D gene TRDD3, 5 bases. Germline-derived CDR1 and CDR2 are GEAIGNYY and EKD. Trimming removed 1 base from V and 3 bases from J, with 17 bases in between. The CDR3 contains 16 residues. The CDR3 DNA is TGTGCCTGTGACACTGTGGGGAACCGGCGCTCCGATAAACTCATCTTT. This encodes CACDTVGNRRSDKLIF.

Turning to this clone: This sequence may be a read error, since a much larger clone differs from it by one base. The sample carries other DNA sequences with the same CDR3. This rearrangement joins TRDV2 to TRDJ1; TRDD3 agrees at 8 bases. The CDR3 loop spans 23 amino acids. The germline V gene has CDR1 GEAIGNYY and CDR2 EKD. The CDR3 is CACDPITNLRLLGDPRYTDKLIF. Here the CDR3 DNA reads TGCGCCTGTGACCCGATAACCAACCTACGATTATTGGGGGATCCGAGGTACACCGATAAACTCATCTTT.

In the case of this clone: A far larger clone is a single base away, which makes a read error likely. The same CDR3 is also encoded by other DNA sequences in this sample. V usage is TRDV1 and J usage is TRDJ1; D is perhaps TRDD3 (6 bases). Between the trimmed V and J ends, which lost 1 base and 0 bases, there was a span of 36 bases. Germline CDR1 is TSWWSYY and CDR2 is QGS. CDR3 length: 24 amino acids. CDR3 sequence (DNA): TGTGCTCTTGGGGAACCCCTCGGCTTACGGGACTCTGGGGACCCATCCCCGTACACCGATAAACTCATCTTT. This sequence encodes CALGEPLGLRDSGDPSPYTDKLIF.

Comment on this clone: This probably arose from a read error, given a far larger clone one base away. Other DNA sequences in the same sample also yield this CDR3. The chain combines TRDV2 with TRDJ1, with 9 nucleotides matching TRDD3. Germline trimming cut 0 bases from V and 3 bases from J; bases unmatched to any gene: 7. The CDR3 loop spans 16 amino acids. Germline V gene data show CDR1 as GEAIGNYY and CDR2 as EKD. The DNA for the CDR3 is TGTGCCTGTGACACCGTAGGGGATACGGAGGCCGATAAACTCATCTTT. This codes for CACDTVGDTEADKLIF.

This clone was observed a few times. The protein held in TCRdb is that of a much larger clone and does not match this DNA's translation at residue 12, likely because of a read error; the protein shown is translated from the DNA. This sequence joins TRDV2 and TRDJ3, with 7 bases lining up with TRDD3. V lost 3 bases, J lost 2 bases, and 15 bases stayed unmatched. The CDR3 is 20 amino acids. Germline CDR1 is GEAIGNYY and CDR2 is EKD. CDR3 in DNA: TGTGCCTGTGACCTTACTGGGGACGGCCTTAGCCCCTGGGACACCCGACAGATGTTTTTC. Translating it yields CACDLTGDGLSPWDTRQMFF.

This clone has more than one count but fewer than ten. TCRdb's listed protein matches a much larger clone and diverges from this DNA's translation at residue 3, likely through a read error; the protein shown comes from the DNA. This chain uses TRDV2 with TRDJ1, with D possibly matching TRDD2 (5 bases). This CDR3 is built from 17 residues. Germline V lookup: CDR1 GEAIGNYY, CDR2 EKD. V dropped 9 bases and J dropped 1 base, with 26 bases sitting between them. CDR3 sequence reads: CARGPTQDGDLTDKLIF. CDR3 bases: TGTGCCCGTGGCCCTACACAGGATGGCGATCTCACCGATAAACTCATCTTT.

On this clone itself: A read error likely explains why the TCRdb protein, taken from a much larger clone, differs from this DNA's translation at residues 10 and 13; the protein shown is translated from the DNA. The chain recombines TRDV2 with TRDJ1, with D possibly TRDD1 on 5 matching bases. The CDR3 has 18 amino acids. Germline V lookup: CDR1 GEAIGNYY, CDR2 EKD. Trimming took off 3 bases at V and 3 bases at J, with 25 bases between the two ends. CDR3 region: CACDALTEVDSSADKLIF. As DNA, the CDR3 is TGTGCCTGTGACGCGCTTACAGAAGTTGATAGTTCTGCCGATAAACTCATCTTT.

To note about this clone: One base away lies a much larger clone, so this may be a sequencing read error. Other DNA sequences in this sample translate to the same CDR3. The gene calls are TRDV2 and TRDJ1; 12 bases fit TRDD3. V trimming: 4 bases; J trimming: 3 bases; junction bases outside the gene matches: 11. Per germline, CDR1 GEAIGNYY and CDR2 EKD. CDR3 length: 17 amino acids. In DNA form, the CDR3 reads TGTGCCTGTGATGGGATCCGACTGGGGGATACTCCCGATAAACTCATCTTT. This gives the protein CACDGIRLGDTPDKLIF.

This clone was detected only a few times. Given a far larger clone just one base away, this is likely a sequencing read error. The identical CDR3 is also encoded by other nucleotide sequences in the sample. The V gene is TRDV2, the J gene TRDJ1, with TRDD3 matching 13 bases. In germline, CDR1 is GEAIGNYY, CDR2 EKD. This CDR3 has 20 residues. The CDR3 loop reads CACDTVRTGGYANWTDKLIF. CDR3 bases: TGTGCCTGCGACACGGTCCGTACTGGGGGATACGCGAATTGGACCGATAAACTCATCTTT.

This clone came up a few times. The amino acid sequence in TCRdb belongs to a much larger clone and departs from this DNA's translation at residue 16, likely a sequencing read error; the sequence shown is translated from the DNA. The chain couples TRDV2 to TRDJ1; 9 bases are a match to TRDD3. CDR3 length: 18 amino acids. CDR1 and CDR2 from the germline V gene are GEAIGNYY and EKD. The CDR3 nucleotides read TGTGCCTGCTCCTTCCTCACTGGGGGAAGAGAGACTACCGATAAATTCATCTTT. Its translation is CACSFLTGGRETTDKFIF.

This clone appeared a few times. A read error is likely here: a far larger clone is one base away. This CDR3 is also generated by other DNA sequences in the sample. This rearrangement joins TRDV2 to TRDJ1, with 7 bases aligning to TRDD3. The CDR3 runs to 19 residues. J gave up 2 bases and V 4 bases, and 21 bases lay outside the gene matches. From germline, CDR1 is GEAIGNYY and CDR2 EKD. CDR3 DNA: TGTGCCTGTGAAGCGATGGGGGACACCCTGAGGTCGTCTACCGATAAACTCATCTTT. Amino acid sequence: CACEAMGDTLRSSTDKLIF.

This clone is medium-sized within its sample. The chain joins TRDV2 to TRDJ1; tentatively, D is TRDD3 (5 bases). This CDR3 region has 18 residues. The germline V and J ends were trimmed by 2 bases and 0 bases, with 21 bases remaining between them. Germline CDR1 GEAIGNYY, CDR2 EKD. CDR3 nucleotides: TGTGCCTGTGACAAATTGGGGACCCAAGACCAGTACACCGATAAACTCATCTTT. This translates into CACDKLGTQDQYTDKLIF.

As for this clone: Only one base separates this from a far larger clonotype, so it likely reflects a read error. The rearrangement uses TRDV3 and TRDJ1; D unclear. The CDR3 contains 14 residues. V dropped 3 bases and J dropped 1 base, with 15 bases sitting between them. Germline loops: CDR1 TVYSNPD, CDR2 GDNSRS (reference sequence). CDR3 nucleotides: TGTGCCTTGGTACCCCCGCGGAGCACCGATAAACTCATCTTT. The encoded protein is CALVPPRSTDKLIF.

As concerns this clone: TCRdb pairs this DNA with a much larger clone's protein that differs at residue 3, likely a read error; the protein shown was translated from the DNA. The rearrangement uses TRDV2 and TRDJ1; D not certain. In germline, CDR1 is GEAIGNYY, CDR2 EKD. This CDR3 has 18 residues. CDR3 DNA sequence: TGTGCCCGTGACGCGCTTACAGAAGTTGGTAGTTCTACCGATAAACTCATCTTT. Translation: CARDALTEVGSSTDKLIF.